This section outlines one TCR beta chain sequence together with its context. Its antigen is undetermined. One junction end does not reproduce the germline sequence, and a read error may be involved. The CDR3 is 18 amino acids. Germline CDR1 is DFQATT and CDR2 is SNEGSKA (reference sequence). Whenever a sample was processed, at least 6 million PBMCs were isolated. The total RNA that was extracted per sample amounted to at least 5 micrograms. This entry belongs to a study of blood T cells in healthy people across ages. Study findings and constraints: Greater diversity and more naive CD4+ cells were seen in long-lived donors than in aged donors. Correlation between TCR beta diversity and naive T cell percentage was strong.

The authors ran a second PCR of 7 to 11 cycles using a sample-barcoded 5' primer and a J-beta primer mix. TCRdb re-called the 5' RACE reads with MiXCR, one entry per CDR3 protein. The data hold 1.5 million to 2 million distinct CDR3 sequences, with around half observed a single time. V and J are TRBV20-1 and TRBJ2-6, with D perhaps assigned TRBD1 or TRBD2 (5 bases each). Sequencing was done on a sample of blood. This clonotype originated in a woman in her forties in good health. The CDR3, as DNA: TGCAGTGCTAGATCACTAGGGGCACGAAGCTCTGGGGCCAACGTCCTGAATTTC. Translated: CSARSLGARSSGANVLNF.